This T cell receptor beta chain is from a study of siplizumab effects on memory and regulatory T cells. General study findings and limits: In controls, about 28% of mappable alloreactive CD4+ clones were Treg-derived on average, versus around 70% with siplizumab. Naive T cells, seemingly more diverse than memory cells, seemed major alloresponse contributors. Siplizumab caused a significant drop in alloreactive sequences traceable to unstimulated CD4+ memory cells. Few alloreactive clones mapped to unstimulated subsets.

The table came from immunoSEQ multiplex PCR; TCRdb's copy has only in-frame clones and leaves some out. This sample yields some 100,000 clones, of which about 90% are seen a single time; around 0.15% belongs to the top ten. This CDR3 is 15 amino acids long. This clone was detected once. Its target is not known. The clonotype comes from a human donor in good health. The sequenced material came from CD4+ T cells sorted from blood. The chain has TRBV7-5 and TRBJ1-5. TRBV7-5 is shown as a pseudogene. In DNA, the CDR3 is TGTGTCAGAAGCCCGGGGGGGCATAGCAATCAGCCCCAGCATTTT. Its protein is CVRSPGGHSNQPQHF.